This TCR beta chain was retrieved from a study of cytomegalovirus exposure and HLA in healthy donors. Regarding this clone: The antigen remains unidentified.

Use of 60 Vbeta and 13 Jbeta primers characterized the PCR. The table came from immunoSEQ multiplex PCR; TCRdb's copy has only in-frame clones and leaves some out. The table has some 200,000 clones, 75% to 90% seen once. Study-level points and caveats: Over 150 TCR beta chains were listed as cytomegalovirus-associated. Sequencing likely produced, as an artifact, a cluster of highly shared sequence variants. Clonal expansion, a later analysis showed, was greater in HLA-associated TCR beta chains than in equally common others.

Germline values: CDR1 MNHNY, CDR2 SVGAGI (reference sequence). The CDR3 is 13 residues long. The V end lost 7 bases, the J end lost 6 bases, and 15 bases lay between the germline ends. The source of this sequence is a middle-aged man in good health and CMV-seropositive. The chain carries TRBV6-6 and TRBJ1-1; D is uncertain. Material: PBMCs. The CDR3 DNA is TGTGCCAGCACCCCACCCGAGGTCTCTGAAGCTTTCTTT. Its protein is CASTPPEVSEAFF.